This T cell receptor beta chain was identified during a study of blood T cell repertoires in COVID-19. As for the study in general: Acute-phase and convalescent COVID-19 samples originated in the United States, Italy and Spain. T cells, B-cell-depleted T cells, or PBMCs supplied cDNA or gDNA.

How the authors handled the data: Scientists estimated how many nucleated cells there were by amplifying reference gene primers. Assay: immunoSEQ multiplex PCR; the TCRdb copy retains only in-frame clones and omits some. V, J and clone size were drawn from that table, and D and trimming were deduced from the DNA. Of approximately 300,000 clones in the sample, roughly 90% were seen once. Germline CDR1 and CDR2: LNHDA and SQIVND (reference sequence). With 5 bases removed from V and 2 bases from J, the gap between germline ends came to 13 bases. CDR3 size: 15 residues. Sequencing used peripheral blood. This clonotype originated in a woman in her fifties or sixties with active or convalescent COVID-19. The chain combines TRBV19 with TRBJ1-3, with a weak D call TRBD1 (6 bases). The CDR3 loop is CASSYGQNTGNTIYF. In nucleotides, the CDR3 is TGTGCCAGTAGTTACGGACAGAATACTGGAAACACCATATATTTT. The entire variable domain, with the rest obtained from reference TRBV19 and TRBJ1-3, is as follows: DGGITQSPKYLFRKEGQNVTLSCEQNLNHDAMYWYRQDPGQGLRLIYYSQIVNDFQKGDIAEGYSVSREKKESFPLTVTSAQKNPTAFYLCASSYGQNTGNTIYFGEGSWLTVV.